The source of this T cell receptor (beta chain) is a study of T cells expressing NK-cell markers. Germline CDR1 reads SGDLS; CDR2 reads YYNGEE. The CDR3 consists of 14 residues. With the 5' RACE reads reprocessed, TCRdb shows one record per CDR3 protein and no DNA. This listing includes roughly 350,000 distinct CDR3 sequences. Sequencing used blood T cells: a sorted CD56 or NKG2C T cell subset, CD4+ or CD8+ T cells, or bulk PBMC T cells (not recorded which). The chain joins TRBV9 to TRBJ2-3; TCRdb picks TRBD1, but there is no DNA to check that call. This receptor was identified in a man aged 18-69 years in good health. The CDR3: CASSVSSRADTQYF.